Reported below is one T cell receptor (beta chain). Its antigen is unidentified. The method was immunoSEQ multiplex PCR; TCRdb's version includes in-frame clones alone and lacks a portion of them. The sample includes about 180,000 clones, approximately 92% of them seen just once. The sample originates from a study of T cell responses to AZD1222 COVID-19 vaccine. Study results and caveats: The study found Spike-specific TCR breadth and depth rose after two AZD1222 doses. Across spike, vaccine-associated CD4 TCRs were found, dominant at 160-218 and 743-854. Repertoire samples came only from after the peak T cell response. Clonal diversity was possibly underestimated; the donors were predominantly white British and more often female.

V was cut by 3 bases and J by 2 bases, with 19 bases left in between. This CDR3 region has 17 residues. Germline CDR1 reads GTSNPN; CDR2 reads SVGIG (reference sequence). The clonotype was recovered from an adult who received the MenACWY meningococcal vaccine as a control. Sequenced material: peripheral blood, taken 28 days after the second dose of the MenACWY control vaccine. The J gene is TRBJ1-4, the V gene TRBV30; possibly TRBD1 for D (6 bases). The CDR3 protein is CAWSDPRRGSTNEKLFF. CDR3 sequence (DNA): TGTGCCTGGAGCGACCCACGCAGGGGATCGACTAATGAAAAACTGTTTTTT.